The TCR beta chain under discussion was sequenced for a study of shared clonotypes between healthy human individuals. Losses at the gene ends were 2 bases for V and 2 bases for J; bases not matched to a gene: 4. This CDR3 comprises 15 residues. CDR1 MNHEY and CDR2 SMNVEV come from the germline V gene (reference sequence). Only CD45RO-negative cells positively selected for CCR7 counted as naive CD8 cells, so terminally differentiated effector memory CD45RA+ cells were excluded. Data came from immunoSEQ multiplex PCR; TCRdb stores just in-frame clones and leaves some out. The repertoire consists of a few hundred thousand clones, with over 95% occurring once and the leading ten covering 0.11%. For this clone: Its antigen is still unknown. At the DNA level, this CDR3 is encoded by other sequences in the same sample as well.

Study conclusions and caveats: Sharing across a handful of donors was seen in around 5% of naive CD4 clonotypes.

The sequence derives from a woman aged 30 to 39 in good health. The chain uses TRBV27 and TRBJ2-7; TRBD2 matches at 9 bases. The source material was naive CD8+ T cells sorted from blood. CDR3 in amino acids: CASSLSGGLTYEQYF. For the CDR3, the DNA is TGTGCCAGCAGTTTAAGCGGGGGGCTGACCTACGAGCAGTACTTC.